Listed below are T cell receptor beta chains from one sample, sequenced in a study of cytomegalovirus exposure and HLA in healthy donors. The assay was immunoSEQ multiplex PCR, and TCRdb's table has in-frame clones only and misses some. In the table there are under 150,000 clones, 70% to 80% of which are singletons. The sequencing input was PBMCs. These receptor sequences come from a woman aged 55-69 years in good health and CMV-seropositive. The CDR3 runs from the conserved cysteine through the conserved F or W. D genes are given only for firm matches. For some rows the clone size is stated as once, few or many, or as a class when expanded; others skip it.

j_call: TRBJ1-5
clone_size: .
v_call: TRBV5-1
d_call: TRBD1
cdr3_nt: TGCGCCAGCGGGACAGGGGAAAGCAATCAGCCCCAGCATTTT
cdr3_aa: CASGTGESNQPQHF

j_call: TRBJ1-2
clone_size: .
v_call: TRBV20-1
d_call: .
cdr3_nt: TGCAGTGCTAGCCCGGTTTATGGCTACACCTTC
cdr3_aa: CSASPVYGYTF

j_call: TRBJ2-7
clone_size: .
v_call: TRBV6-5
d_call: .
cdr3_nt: TGTGCCAGCAGTTACGGTAATGCGGGTTTTTCCTACGAGCAGTACTTC
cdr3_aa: CASSYGNAGFSYEQYF

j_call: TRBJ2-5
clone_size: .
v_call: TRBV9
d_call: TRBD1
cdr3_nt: TGTGCCAGCAGCGGGCCACAGGGGGACGCCCTTGGGGAGACCCAGTACTTC
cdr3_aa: CASSGPQGDALGETQYF

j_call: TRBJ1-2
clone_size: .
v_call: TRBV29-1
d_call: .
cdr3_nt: TGCAGCGCTGGCCCCCCCTTTACCAACTATGGCTACACCTTC
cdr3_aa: CSAGPPFTNYGYTF

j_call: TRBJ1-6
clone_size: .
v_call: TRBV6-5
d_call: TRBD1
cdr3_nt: TGTGCCAGCAGCTGGACAGGGGGGTCTGGGTCACCCCTCCACTTT
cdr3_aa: CASSWTGGSGSPLHF

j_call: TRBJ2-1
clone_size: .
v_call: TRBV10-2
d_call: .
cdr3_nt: TGCGCCAGCAGTGAGCCTTCTGGTGGCGGGGCGGGAAATGAGCAGTTCTTC
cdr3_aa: CASSEPSGGGAGNEQFF

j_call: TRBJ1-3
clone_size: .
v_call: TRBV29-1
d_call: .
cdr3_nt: TGCAGCGTTGAAGCACGGACCAAGGGGAACACCATATATTTT
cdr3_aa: CSVEARTKGNTIYF

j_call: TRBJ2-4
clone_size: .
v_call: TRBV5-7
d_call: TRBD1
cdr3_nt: TGTGCCAGCAGCCAGGCACAGGGGGCCATTCAAGCCAAAAACATTCAGTACTTC
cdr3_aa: CASSQAQGAIQAKNIQYF

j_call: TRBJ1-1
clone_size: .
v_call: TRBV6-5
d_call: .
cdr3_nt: TGTGCCAGCAGCTACCTAGGTAGGTTGGGCACTGAAGCTTTCTTT
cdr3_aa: CASSYLGRLGTEAFF

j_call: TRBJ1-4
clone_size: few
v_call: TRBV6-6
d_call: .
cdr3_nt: TGTGCCAGCGGAGTAGATGGTGAAAAACTGTTTTTT
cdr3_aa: CASGVDGEKLFF

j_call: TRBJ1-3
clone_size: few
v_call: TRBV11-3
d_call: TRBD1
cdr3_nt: TGTGCCAGCAGCACGGGACAGGGGGCGAACTCGGACACCATATATTTT
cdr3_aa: CASSTGQGANSDTIYF

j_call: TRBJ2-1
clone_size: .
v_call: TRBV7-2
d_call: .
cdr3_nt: TGTGCCAGCAGCCCAGTATACAATGAGCAGTTCTTC
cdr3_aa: CASSPVYNEQFF

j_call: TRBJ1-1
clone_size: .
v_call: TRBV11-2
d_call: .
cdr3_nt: TGTGCCAGCCAAGAGGCCACTGAAGCTTTCTTT
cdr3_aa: CASQEATEAFF

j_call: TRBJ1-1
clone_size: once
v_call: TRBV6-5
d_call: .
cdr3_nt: TGTGCCAGCAGAACAGGAAAGGAAACTTTCTTT
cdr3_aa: CASRTGKETFF

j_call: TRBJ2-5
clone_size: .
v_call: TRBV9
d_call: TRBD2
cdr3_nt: TGTGCCAGCAGTCGGGGGGGGGAGACCCAGTACTTC
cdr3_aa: CASSRGGETQYF

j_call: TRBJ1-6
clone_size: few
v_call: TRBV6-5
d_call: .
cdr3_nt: TGTGCCAGCAGTTATTCTCAGGATTCACCCCTCCACTTT
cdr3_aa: CASSYSQDSPLHF

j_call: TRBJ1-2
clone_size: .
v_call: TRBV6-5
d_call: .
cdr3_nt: TGTGCCAGCAGTTACTCGAGCGGGCGAGGCTATGGCTACACCTTC
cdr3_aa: CASSYSSGRGYGYTF

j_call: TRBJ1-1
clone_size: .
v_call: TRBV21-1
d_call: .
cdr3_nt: TGTGCCAGCAGCCCCCTCAAGGGGAGGTTCAACACTGAAGCTTTCTTT
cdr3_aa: CASSPLKGRFNTEAFF

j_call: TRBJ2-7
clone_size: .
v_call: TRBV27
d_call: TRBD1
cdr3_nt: TGTGCCAGCAGTTTAGCGGGACAGGGAGTCTACGAGCAGTACTTC
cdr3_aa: CASSLAGQGVYEQYF

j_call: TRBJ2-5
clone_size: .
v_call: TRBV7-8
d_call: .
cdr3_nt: TGTGCCAGCAGCAATTCACTGCGCGCCGAGACCCAGTACTTC
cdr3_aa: CASSNSLRAETQYF

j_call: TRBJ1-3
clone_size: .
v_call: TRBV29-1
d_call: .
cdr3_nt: TGCAGCGTTGGGGGCGGCTCTGGAAACACCATATATTTT
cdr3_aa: CSVGGGSGNTIYF

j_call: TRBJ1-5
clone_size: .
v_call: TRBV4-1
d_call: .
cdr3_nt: TGCGCCAGCAGCCAAGAAGGGGTCATCAATCAGCCCCAGCATTTT
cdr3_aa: CASSQEGVINQPQHF

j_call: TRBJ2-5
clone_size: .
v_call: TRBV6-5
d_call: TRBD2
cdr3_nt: TGTGCCAGCAGTTACTCGTTAGCGGGGGGCCCAGAGACCCAGTACTTC
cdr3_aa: CASSYSLAGGPETQYF

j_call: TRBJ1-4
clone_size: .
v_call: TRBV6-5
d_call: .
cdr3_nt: TGTGCCAGCAGTTACTCAGGGGCGCGTAAAGAAAAACTGTTTTTT
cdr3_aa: CASSYSGARKEKLFF

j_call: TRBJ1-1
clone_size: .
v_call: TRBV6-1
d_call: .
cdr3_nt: TGTGCCGCCCTGGGAGACACTGAAGCTTTCTTT
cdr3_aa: CAALGDTEAFF

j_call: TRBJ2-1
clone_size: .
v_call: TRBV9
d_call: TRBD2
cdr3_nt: TGTGCCAGCAGCCCCCGAGGGAGGGGAGCCCTTAATGAGCAGTTCTTC
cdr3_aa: CASSPRGRGALNEQFF

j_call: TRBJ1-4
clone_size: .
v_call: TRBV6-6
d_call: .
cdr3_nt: TGTGTTACGATTGGGGGGAATGAAAAACTGTTTTTT
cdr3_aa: CVTIGGNEKLFF

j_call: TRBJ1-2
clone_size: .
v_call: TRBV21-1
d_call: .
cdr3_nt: TGTGCCAGCAGCACCAAGAAGACAGGGAGCTATGGCTACACCTTC
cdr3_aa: CASSTKKTGSYGYTF

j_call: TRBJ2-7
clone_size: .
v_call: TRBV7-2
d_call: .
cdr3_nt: TGTGCCAGCAGCTTAGGGTCCGGGAACTACGAGCAGTACTTC
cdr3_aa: CASSLGSGNYEQYF

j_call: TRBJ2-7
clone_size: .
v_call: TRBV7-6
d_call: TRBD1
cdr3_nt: TGTGCCAGCAGCTTAGGGGGACAGGGTATCGACTTCGAGCAGTACTTC
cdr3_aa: CASSLGGQGIDFEQYF

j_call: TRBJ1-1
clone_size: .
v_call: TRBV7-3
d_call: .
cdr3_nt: TGTGCCAGCAGCCCATCTCAGGGAGGCACTGAAGCTTTCTTT
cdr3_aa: CASSPSQGGTEAFF

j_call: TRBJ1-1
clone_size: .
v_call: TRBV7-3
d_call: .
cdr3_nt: TGTGCCAGCAGCCCCCGCGGAGGGGCCGGTAACACTGAAGCTTTCTTT
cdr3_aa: CASSPRGGAGNTEAFF

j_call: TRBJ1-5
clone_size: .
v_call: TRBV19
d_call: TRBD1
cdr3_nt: TGTGCCAGTAGTATTGGGGACAGCGGCAATCAGCCCCAGCATTTT
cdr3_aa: CASSIGDSGNQPQHF

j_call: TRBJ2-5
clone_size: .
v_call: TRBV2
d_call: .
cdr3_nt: TGTGCCAGCTTCCGGGACACCCAAGAGACCCAGTACTTC
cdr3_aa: CASFRDTQETQYF

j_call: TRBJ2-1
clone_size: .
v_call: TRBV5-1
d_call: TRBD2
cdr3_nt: TGCGCCAGCGGACGGGGGGGGGCGGAGAATGAGCAGTTCTTC
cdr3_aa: CASGRGGAENEQFF

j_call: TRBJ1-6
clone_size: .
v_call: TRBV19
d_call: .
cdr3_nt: TGTGCCAGTAAGTTACTTAATTCACCCCTCCACTTT
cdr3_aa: CASKLLNSPLHF

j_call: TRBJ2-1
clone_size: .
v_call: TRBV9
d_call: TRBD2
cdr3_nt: TGTGCCAGCACCGGGACTAGCGGGTCCTACAATGAGCAGTTCTTC
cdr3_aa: CASTGTSGSYNEQFF

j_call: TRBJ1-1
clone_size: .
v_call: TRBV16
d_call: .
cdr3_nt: TGTGCCAGCAGCACAGGGACGGGGAACACTGAAGCTTTCTTT
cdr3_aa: CASSTGTGNTEAFF

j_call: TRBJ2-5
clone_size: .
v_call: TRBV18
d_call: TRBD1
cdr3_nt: TGTGCCAGCTCACCACCGTGGTCCAGGGGGCGCAAAGAGACCCAGTACTTC
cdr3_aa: CASSPPWSRGRKETQYF

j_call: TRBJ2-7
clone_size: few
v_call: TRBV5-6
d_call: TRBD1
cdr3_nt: TGTGCCAGCAGCAGACAGGGGAGCTCCTACGAGCAGTACTTC
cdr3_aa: CASSRQGSSYEQYF

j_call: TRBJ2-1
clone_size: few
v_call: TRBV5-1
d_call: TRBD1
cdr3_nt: TGCGCCAGCAGCGACAGGGGGTCGAGCTCCTACAATGAGCAGTTCTTC
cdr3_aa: CASSDRGSSSYNEQFF

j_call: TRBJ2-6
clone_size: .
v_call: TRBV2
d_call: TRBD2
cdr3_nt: TGTGCCACGCCCGCGGGAGGGAGTGGGGTTGGGGCCAACGTCCTGACTTTC
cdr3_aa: CATPAGGSGVGANVLTF

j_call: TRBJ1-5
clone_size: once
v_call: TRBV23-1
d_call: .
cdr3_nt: TGCGCCAGCATCGGGGGTAGCAATCAGCCCCAGCATTTT
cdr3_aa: CASIGGSNQPQHF

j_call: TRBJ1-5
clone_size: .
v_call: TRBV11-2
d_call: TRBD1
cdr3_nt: TGTGCCAGCAGCTTAGGGGACAGGGTCACAGTGGTCGGGCAGCCCCAGCATTTT
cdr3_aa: CASSLGDRVTVVGQPQHF

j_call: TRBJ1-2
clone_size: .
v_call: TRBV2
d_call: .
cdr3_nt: TGTGCCAGCAGTGAAGCGCTTCAGACAAGGCCTAACTATGGCTACACCTTC
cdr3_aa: CASSEALQTRPNYGYTF

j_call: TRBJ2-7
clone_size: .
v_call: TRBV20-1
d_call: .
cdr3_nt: TGCAGTGCCAACGCGAGGTACGAGCAGTACTTC
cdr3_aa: CSANARYEQYF

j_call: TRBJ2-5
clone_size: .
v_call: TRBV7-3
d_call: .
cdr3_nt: TGTGCCAGCAGCTTCGGGCAGGGGGAGGCCCAGTACTTC
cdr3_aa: CASSFGQGEAQYF